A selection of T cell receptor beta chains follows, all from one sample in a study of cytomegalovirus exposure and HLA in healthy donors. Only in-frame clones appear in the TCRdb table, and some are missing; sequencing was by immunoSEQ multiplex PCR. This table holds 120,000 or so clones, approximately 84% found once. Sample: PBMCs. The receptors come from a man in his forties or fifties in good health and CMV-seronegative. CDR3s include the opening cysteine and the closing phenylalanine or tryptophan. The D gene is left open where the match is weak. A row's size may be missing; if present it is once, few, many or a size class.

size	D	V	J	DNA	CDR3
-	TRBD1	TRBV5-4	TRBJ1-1	TGTGCCAGCAGCCCCGGGACAGGGGGCGAGGTTCCCCAAGCTTTCTTT	CASSPGTGGEVPQAFF
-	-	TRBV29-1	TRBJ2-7	TGCAGCGTTATTGGAGGGATCAACGAGCAGTACTTC	CSVIGGINEQYF
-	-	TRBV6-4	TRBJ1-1	TGTGCCAGCAGTGACTCGACAGGTACGATCACTTTCTTT	CASSDSTGTITFF
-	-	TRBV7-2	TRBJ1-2	TGTGCCAGCAGCTTTACAGGGATGGGCTACACCTTC	CASSFTGMGYTF
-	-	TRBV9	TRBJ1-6	TGTGCCAGCAGCGCTGGGGGGGGGCAAACACCCCTCCACTTT	CASSAGGGQTPLHF
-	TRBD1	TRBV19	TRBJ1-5	TGTGCCAGTAGTACGCGGGACAGGGGAATGAATCAGCCCCAGCATTTT	CASSTRDRGMNQPQHF
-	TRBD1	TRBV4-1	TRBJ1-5	TGCGCCAGCAGCCAAGTAAGACAGGGGAATCAGCCCCAGCATTTT	CASSQVRQGNQPQHF
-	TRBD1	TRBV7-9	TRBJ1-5	TGTGCCAGCAGCTTTCAGGGGGCGAACCAGCCCCAGCATTTT	CASSFQGANQPQHF
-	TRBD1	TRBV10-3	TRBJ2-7	TGTGCCACCCTGGGACAGGGGGCCTACGAGCAGTACTTC	CATLGQGAYEQYF
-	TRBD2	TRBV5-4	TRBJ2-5	TGTGCCAGCAGCCTACCACTAGCGGGCGTAGGGGAGACCCAGTACTTC	CASSLPLAGVGETQYF
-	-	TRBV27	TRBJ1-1	TGTGCCAGCAGTTTCTCCGGACAAAAGACTGAAGCTTTCTTT	CASSFSGQKTEAFF
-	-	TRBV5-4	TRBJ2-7	TGTGCCAGCAGCTTTTTGCTAGGGAGGAACGAGCAGTACTTC	CASSFLLGRNEQYF
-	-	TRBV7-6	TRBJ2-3	TGTGCCAGCAGCTCTACCACAGATACGCAGTATTTT	CASSSTTDTQYF
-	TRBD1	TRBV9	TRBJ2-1	TGTGCCAGCAGCGAGGGGACAGGGATAAAAAATGAGCAGTTCTTC	CASSEGTGIKNEQFF
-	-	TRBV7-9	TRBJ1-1	TGTGCCAGCAGCTTACTTACTTGGGCTTTCTTT	CASSLLTWAFF
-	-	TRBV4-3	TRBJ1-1	TGCGCCAGCAGCCTGGGCCCTCCAACTGCAACGGGGGCTTTCTTT	CASSLGPPTATGAFF
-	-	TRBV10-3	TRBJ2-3	TGTGCCATCAACCGGGGTGGCACAGATACGCAGTATTTT	CAINRGGTDTQYF
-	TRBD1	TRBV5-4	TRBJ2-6	TGTGCCAGCAGCCCGGACAGGGGGCAGTCTGGGGCCAACGTCCTGACTTTC	CASSPDRGQSGANVLTF
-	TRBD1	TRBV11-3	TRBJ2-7	TGTGCCAGCAGCCCGGGCCCGGGACAGGGACACTACGAGCAGTACTTC	CASSPGPGQGHYEQYF
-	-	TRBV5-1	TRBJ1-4	TGCGCCAGCAGCTACGGACTAGGGGAAAAACTGTTTTTT	CASSYGLGEKLFF
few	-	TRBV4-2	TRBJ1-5	TGTGCCAGCAGCCAAGATGGGGAGGGGAATCAGCCCCAGCATTTT	CASSQDGEGNQPQHF
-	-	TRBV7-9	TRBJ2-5	TGTGCCAGCAACGATATTACGGGGGAGACCCAGTACTTC	CASNDITGETQYF
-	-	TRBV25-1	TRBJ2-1	TGTGCCAGCAGTGACCTCCGTTATGAGCAGTTCTTC	CASSDLRYEQFF
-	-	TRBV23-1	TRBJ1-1	TGCGCCAGCAGTCAATCTCATCACACTGAAGCTTTCTTT	CASSQSHHTEAFF
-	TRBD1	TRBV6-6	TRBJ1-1	TGTGCCATCTCGGGACAGGGGCTGGATGGTGCTGAAGCTTTCTTT	CAISGQGLDGAEAFF
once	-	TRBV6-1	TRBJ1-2	TGTGCCAGCATGAAGGCAGCCGCCGGGATACGCTACACCTTC	CASMKAAAGIRYTF
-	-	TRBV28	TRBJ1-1	TGTGCCAGCAGGATTTCCCTGGTGGCGGCTGAAGCTTTCTTT	CASRISLVAAEAFF
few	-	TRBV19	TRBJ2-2	TGTGCCAGTAGTATATTCGGAGGGGCTGACGGGGAGCTGTTTTTT	CASSIFGGADGELFF
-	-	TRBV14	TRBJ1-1	TGTGCCAGCAGCCAGCTACTGGGGGGAGAGAACACTGAAGCTTTCTTT	CASSQLLGGENTEAFF
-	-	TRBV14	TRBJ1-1	TGTGCCAGCAGCCCCGGTCGGCAGGCTAAAAACACTGAAGCTTTCTTT	CASSPGRQAKNTEAFF
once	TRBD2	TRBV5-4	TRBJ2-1	TGTGCCAGCAGCTTGAGGCTAGCGGGGGGGCTTGAGCAGTTCTTC	CASSLRLAGGLEQFF
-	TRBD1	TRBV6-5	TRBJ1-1	TGTGCCAGCAGTTACTCCTGGACAGGGAACACTGAAGCTTTCTTT	CASSYSWTGNTEAFF
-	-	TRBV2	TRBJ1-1	TGTGCCAGTATCAAAGAGTTTAACACTGAAGCTTTCTTT	CASIKEFNTEAFF
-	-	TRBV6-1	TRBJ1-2	TGTGCCAGCAGGTCAAGGGAGGTAAACTATGGCTACACCTTC	CASRSREVNYGYTF
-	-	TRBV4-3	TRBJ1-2	TGCGCCAGCAGCCAAATTGAGGGAGGAGATGGCTACACCTTC	CASSQIEGGDGYTF
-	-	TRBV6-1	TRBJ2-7	TGTGCCAGCAGTGAAGCGATGAGGGAACGGGGCGAGCAGTACTTC	CASSEAMRERGEQYF
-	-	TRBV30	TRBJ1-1	TGTGCCTGGAGTGTACAAACAGGGAACACTGAAGCTTTCTTT	CAWSVQTGNTEAFF
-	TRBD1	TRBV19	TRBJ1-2	TGTGCCAGTAGCCTGGACAGGGTCAGTGGCTACACCTTC	CASSLDRVSGYTF
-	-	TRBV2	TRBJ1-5	TGTGCCAGCGTCCGGGAGCCCAATCAGCCCCAGCATTTT	CASVREPNQPQHF
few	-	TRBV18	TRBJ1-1	TGTGCCAGCTCACCACTTACAGGGTCTACTGAAGCTTTCTTT	CASSPLTGSTEAFF
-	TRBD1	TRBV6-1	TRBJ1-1	TGTGCCAGCAGTGCGTCGACAGGGGTGAGTGCTTTCTTT	CASSASTGVSAFF
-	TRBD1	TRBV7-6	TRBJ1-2	TGTGCCAGCAGCTTAGGGGGGGCCAGGGGGATCTATGGCTACACCTTC	CASSLGGARGIYGYTF
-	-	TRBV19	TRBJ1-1	TGTGCCAGTACCGAGTTCAGGCGACGAGCTTTCTTT	CASTEFRRRAFF
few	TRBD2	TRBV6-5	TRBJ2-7	TGTGCCAGCGGGGCTAGCGGGGTGCCCTACGAGCAGTACTTC	CASGASGVPYEQYF
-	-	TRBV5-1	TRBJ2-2	TGCGCCAGCAGCTTTGAAGCTAACCCCGGGACCGGGGAGCTGTTTTTT	CASSFEANPGTGELFF
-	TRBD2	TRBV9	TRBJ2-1	TGTGCCAGCAGCGTAGTGCCTAGCGGGGGGGCTAGTGAGCAGTTCTTC	CASSVVPSGGASEQFF
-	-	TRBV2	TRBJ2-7	TGTGCCAGCAGCCCCCGGGGGTTCGGGGAAGACGAGCAGTACTTC	CASSPRGFGEDEQYF
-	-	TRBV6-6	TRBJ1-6	TGTGCCAGCAGTTACGAGGCAGGGATAAGGACACCCCTCCACTTT	CASSYEAGIRTPLHF
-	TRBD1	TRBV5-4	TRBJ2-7	TGTGCCAGCAGGCCAACAGGGGGTTCTGAGTACGAGCAGTACTTC	CASRPTGGSEYEQYF
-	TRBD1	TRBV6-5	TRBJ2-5	TGTGCCAGCAGTTACGCTTCGACAGGGGGTGGCGAGACCCAGTACTTC	CASSYASTGGGETQYF
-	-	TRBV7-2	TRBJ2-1	TGTGCCAGCAGCTTAGCAGGAACTAGCAATGAGCAGTTCTTC	CASSLAGTSNEQFF
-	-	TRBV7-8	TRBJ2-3	TGTGCCAGCAGCTCTGGGAGTTACAGCAGCCTCACAGATACGCAGTATTTT	CASSSGSYSSLTDTQYF
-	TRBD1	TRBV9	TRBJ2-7	TGTGCCAGCAGCGAGGGGGGACAGGGCTACGAGCAGTACTTC	CASSEGGQGYEQYF
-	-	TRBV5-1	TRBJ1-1	TGCGCCAGCAGTTCCCAGGGTCACACTGAAGCTTTCTTT	CASSSQGHTEAFF
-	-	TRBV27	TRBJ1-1	TGTGCCAGCAGCCTCAACAGGGCCGGGAAAAATGAAGCTTTCTTT	CASSLNRAGKNEAFF
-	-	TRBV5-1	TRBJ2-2	TGCGCCAGCAGCTTGCGGTTTAGCGTTGCCGGGGAGCTGTTTTTT	CASSLRFSVAGELFF
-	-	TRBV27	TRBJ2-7	TGTGCCAGCAGTTCCTCCCCGCCGGGTAGTGCTTCCTACGAGCAGTACTTC	CASSSSPPGSASYEQYF
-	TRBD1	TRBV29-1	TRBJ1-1	TGCAGCGTTGGACAGGGGGCGTTCGTTGAAGCTTTCTTT	CSVGQGAFVEAFF
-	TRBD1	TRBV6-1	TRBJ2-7	TGTGCCAGCAGCCGGACAGGGATCTTGGGGGAGCAGTACTTC	CASSRTGILGEQYF
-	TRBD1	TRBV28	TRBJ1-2	TGTGCCAGCAGTCCGGGGACAGGGGGCATCTATGGCTACACCTTC	CASSPGTGGIYGYTF